The rows below give T cell receptor beta chains drawn from one sample of a study of cytomegalovirus exposure and HLA in healthy donors. Libraries were prepared by immunoSEQ multiplex PCR; TCRdb keeps only in-frame clonotypes and omits some of them. Of roughly 150,000 clones detected, approximately 80% appear once; the ten largest clones hold around 15%. The source material was PBMCs. Every receptor here comes from a woman aged 40-49 years in good health and CMV-seronegative. Each CDR3 is given with its conserved first and last residue. Each record gives: J gene, CDR3 length, clone size, D gene, V gene, CDR3 protein, CDR3 DNA. The D gene is left open where the match is weak. Clone size is shown for a subset of rows, as once, few, many or a class of expanded clone.

>TRBJ1-3|13|.|.|TRBV28
CASSLGGGNTIYF
TGTGCCAGCAGTTTGGGGGGGGGAAACACCATATATTTT
>TRBJ1-2|14|.|.|TRBV11-2
CASSPGQTTIGYTF
TGTGCCAGCAGTCCCGGACAGACAACTATCGGCTACACCTTC
>TRBJ1-1|14|.|TRBD1|TRBV5-1
CASSLQGLDTEAFF
TGCGCCAGCAGCTTACAGGGGCTCGACACTGAAGCTTTCTTT
>TRBJ2-5|15|.|TRBD2|TRBV6-4
CASSRLAGVQETQYF
TGTGCCAGCAGCAGGTTAGCGGGAGTACAAGAGACCCAGTACTTC
>TRBJ1-2|14|.|TRBD1|TRBV7-6
CASSYTGGANGYTF
TGTGCCAGCAGTTATACAGGGGGCGCGAATGGCTACACCTTC
>TRBJ2-1|16|few|.|TRBV29-1
CSVDTLSGQDYNEQFF
TGCAGCGTCGATACTTTATCGGGACAAGACTACAATGAGCAGTTCTTC
>TRBJ1-2|13|.|TRBD1|TRBV9
CASSVTLRGGYTF
TGTGCCAGCAGCGTGACCCTCAGGGGGGGCTACACCTTC
>TRBJ2-3|14|.|TRBD2|TRBV27
CATWGSGRAGSQYF
TGTGCCACCTGGGGTAGCGGGAGGGCCGGATCGCAGTATTTT
>TRBJ2-1|16|.|TRBD2|TRBV18
CASSPQALAGAIEQFF
TGTGCCAGCTCACCACAGGCATTAGCGGGAGCCATTGAGCAGTTCTTC
>TRBJ1-1|18|.|TRBD1|TRBV5-6
CASSPTIGQGAGFTEAFF
TGTGCCAGCAGCCCGACTATTGGACAGGGGGCGGGGTTCACTGAAGCTTTCTTT
>TRBJ1-1|13|.|TRBD1|TRBV10-3
CAITLDRGTEAFF
TGTGCCATCACTTTGGACAGGGGAACTGAAGCTTTCTTT
>TRBJ2-3|16|.|TRBD2|TRBV19
CASSYTGTSLTDTQYF
TGTGCCAGTAGCTACACCGGGACTAGCTTAACAGATACGCAGTATTTT
>TRBJ2-7|17|.|TRBD2|TRBV5-1
CASSFRGGGPTGDEQYF
TGCGCCAGCAGCTTTCGGGGCGGGGGGCCGACCGGTGACGAGCAGTACTTC
>TRBJ2-7|13|.|.|TRBV2
CASARADTYEQYF
TGTGCCAGCGCCCGTGCAGACACCTACGAGCAGTACTTC
>TRBJ1-3|13|.|TRBD1|TRBV7-9
CASSLGGQNTIYF
TGTGCCAGCAGCTTGGGGGGACAGAACACCATATATTTT
>TRBJ2-4|15|.|TRBD1|TRBV4-2
CASSQVRTGVNSQYF
TGTGCCAGCAGCCAAGTCCGGACAGGGGTAAACAGTCAGTACTTC
>TRBJ1-2|14|.|.|TRBV7-8
CASSLAVTNYGYTF
TGTGCCAGCAGCTTGGCCGTCACTAACTATGGCTACACCTTC
>TRBJ2-4|13|few|.|TRBV6-1
CASRQLAKNSQYF
TGTGCCAGCAGACAGCTAGCCAAAAACAGTCAGTACTTC
>TRBJ2-7|16|.|TRBD2|TRBV5-4
CASSLYGLAGRYEQYF
TGTGCCAGCAGCTTGTACGGACTAGCGGGGCGCTACGAGCAGTACTTC
>TRBJ1-1|13|.|.|TRBV27
CASSWRPNTEAFF
TGTGCCAGCAGTTGGAGACCAAACACTGAAGCTTTCTTT
>TRBJ2-5|14|.|TRBD2|TRBV28
CASSLAGGIETQYF
TGTGCCAGCAGTTTGGCGGGGGGAATAGAGACCCAGTACTTC
>TRBJ2-2|15|few|.|TRBV6-7
CASSYSISRTGELFF
TGTGCCAGCAGTTACTCGATCAGTCGCACCGGGGAGCTGTTTTTT
>TRBJ1-2|15|.|.|TRBV7-2
CASSLGTHSYYGYTF
TGTGCCAGCAGCTTAGGAACCCACAGCTACTATGGCTACACCTTC
>TRBJ1-1|14|.|.|TRBV19
CASSIGGAYTEAFF
TGTGCCAGTAGTATAGGGGGCGCATACACTGAAGCTTTCTTT
>TRBJ1-4|16|.|.|TRBV5-8
CASSLGRQARNEKLFF
TGTGCCAGCAGCTTGGGAAGACAGGCTCGGAATGAAAAACTGTTTTTT
>TRBJ2-5|12|.|.|TRBV7-2
CASSLYEETQYF
TGTGCCAGCAGCTTATACGAGGAGACCCAGTACTTC
>TRBJ2-3|16|.|TRBD2|TRBV7-3
CASSLNVGGGTDTQYF
TGTGCCAGCAGCTTAAACGTTGGGGGGGGAACAGATACGCAGTATTTT
>TRBJ1-1|15|.|.|TRBV5-1
CASSLGEPLNTEAFF
TGCGCCAGCAGCTTGGGCGAACCCCTGAACACTGAAGCTTTCTTT
>TRBJ2-2|15|.|TRBD2|TRBV28
CASYPLAGYTGELFF
TGTGCCAGCTATCCCCTAGCGGGTTATACCGGGGAGCTGTTTTTT
>TRBJ2-2|15|.|TRBD1|TRBV4-2
CASSLAGQGTGELFF
TGTGCCAGCAGCCTAGCAGGACAGGGGACCGGGGAGCTGTTTTTT
>TRBJ2-7|14|few|.|TRBV6-5
CASSSPSASYEQYF
TGTGCCAGCAGTTCCCCCAGCGCCTCCTACGAGCAGTACTTC
>TRBJ2-1|14|.|TRBD2|TRBV29-1
CSVDQAGVDNEQFF
TGCAGCGTTGATCAAGCGGGAGTAGATAATGAGCAGTTCTTC
>TRBJ2-7|16|.|TRBD2|TRBV7-2
CASSPTPAGLSYEQYF
TGTGCCAGCAGCCCCACCCCCGCGGGACTATCCTACGAGCAGTACTTC
>TRBJ2-1|15|.|TRBD1|TRBV5-5
CASSVPGQVYNEQFF
TGTGCCAGCAGCGTCCCGGGACAGGTCTACAATGAGCAGTTCTTC
>TRBJ1-1|16|.|.|TRBV7-6
CASSEEPGGRNTEAFF
TGTGCCAGCAGCGAAGAGCCCGGGGGGCGGAACACTGAAGCTTTCTTT
>TRBJ2-7|13|few|.|TRBV6-5
CASSYSGSPHQYF
TGTGCCAGCAGTTACTCGGGGAGTCCCCATCAGTACTTC
>TRBJ2-3|16|.|TRBD2|TRBV18
CASSSNSGGTLDTQYF
TGTGCCAGCTCATCTAATAGCGGGGGCACGTTGGATACGCAGTATTTT